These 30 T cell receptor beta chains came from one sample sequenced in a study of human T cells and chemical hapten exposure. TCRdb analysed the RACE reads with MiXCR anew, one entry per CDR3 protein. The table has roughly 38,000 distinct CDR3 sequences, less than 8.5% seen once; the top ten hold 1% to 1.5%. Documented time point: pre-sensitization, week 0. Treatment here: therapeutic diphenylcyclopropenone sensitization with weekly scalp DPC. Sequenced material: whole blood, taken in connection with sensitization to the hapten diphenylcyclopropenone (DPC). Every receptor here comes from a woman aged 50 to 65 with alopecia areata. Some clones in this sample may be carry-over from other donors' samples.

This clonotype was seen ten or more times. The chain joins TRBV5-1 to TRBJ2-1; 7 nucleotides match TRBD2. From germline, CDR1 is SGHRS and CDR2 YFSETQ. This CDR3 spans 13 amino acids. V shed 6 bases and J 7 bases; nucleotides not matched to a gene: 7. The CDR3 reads CASTQGGVNEQFF. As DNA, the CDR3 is TGCGCCAGCACCCAGGGAGGGGTGAATGAGCAGTTCTTC.

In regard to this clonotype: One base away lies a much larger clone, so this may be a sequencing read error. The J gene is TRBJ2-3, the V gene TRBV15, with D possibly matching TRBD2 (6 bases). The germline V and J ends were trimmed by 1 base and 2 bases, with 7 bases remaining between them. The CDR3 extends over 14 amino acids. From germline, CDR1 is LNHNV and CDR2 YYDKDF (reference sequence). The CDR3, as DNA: TGTGCCACCAGCAGAGGGAGGGACACAGATACGCAGTATTTT. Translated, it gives CATSRGRDTDTQYF.

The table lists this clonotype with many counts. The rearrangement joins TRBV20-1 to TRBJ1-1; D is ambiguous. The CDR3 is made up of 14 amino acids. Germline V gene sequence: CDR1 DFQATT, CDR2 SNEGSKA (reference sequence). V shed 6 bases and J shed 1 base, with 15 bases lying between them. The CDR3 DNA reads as TGCAGTGCCCCGGTTGAGCCGGGGAACACTGAAGCTTTCTTT. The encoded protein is CSAPVEPGNTEAFF.

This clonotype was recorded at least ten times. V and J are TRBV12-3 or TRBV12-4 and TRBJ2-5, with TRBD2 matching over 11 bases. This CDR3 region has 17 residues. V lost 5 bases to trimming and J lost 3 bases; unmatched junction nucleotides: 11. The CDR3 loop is CASSPGTSGAGKETQYF. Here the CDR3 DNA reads TGTGCCAGCAGTCCCGGGACTAGCGGAGCCGGGAAAGAGACCCAGTACTTC.

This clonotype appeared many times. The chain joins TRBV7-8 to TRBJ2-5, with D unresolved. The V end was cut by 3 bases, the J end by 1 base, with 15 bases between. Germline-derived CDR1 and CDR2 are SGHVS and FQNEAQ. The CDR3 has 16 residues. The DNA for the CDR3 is TGTGCCAGCAGCTTTAGGGAAGGCCTCCTCCAAGAGACCCAGTACTTC. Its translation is CASSFREGLLQETQYF.

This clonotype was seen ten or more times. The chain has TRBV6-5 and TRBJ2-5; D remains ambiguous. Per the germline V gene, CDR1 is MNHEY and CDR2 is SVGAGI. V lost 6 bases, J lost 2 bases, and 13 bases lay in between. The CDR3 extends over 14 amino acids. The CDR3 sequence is CASRSPSQQETQYF. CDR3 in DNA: TGTGCCAGCAGATCCCCGAGTCAGCAAGAGACCCAGTACTTC.

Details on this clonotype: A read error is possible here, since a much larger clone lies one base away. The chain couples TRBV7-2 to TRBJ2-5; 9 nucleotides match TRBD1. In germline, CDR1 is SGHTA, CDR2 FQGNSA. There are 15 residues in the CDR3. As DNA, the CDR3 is TGTGCCGGCAGCTTAACGCCGGGACAGGGCGGGACCCAGTACTTC. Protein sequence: CAGSLTPGQGGTQYF. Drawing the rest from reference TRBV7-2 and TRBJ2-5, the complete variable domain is GAGVSQSPSNKVTEKGKDVELRCDPISGHTALYWYRQSLGQGLEFLIYFQGNSAPDKSGLPSDRFSAERTGGSVSTLTIQRTQQEDSAVYLCAGSLTPGQGGTQYFGPGTRLLVL.

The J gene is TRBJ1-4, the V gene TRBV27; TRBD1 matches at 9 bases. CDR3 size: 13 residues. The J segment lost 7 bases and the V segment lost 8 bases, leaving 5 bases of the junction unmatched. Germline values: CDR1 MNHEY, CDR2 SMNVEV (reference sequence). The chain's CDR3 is CASRDRDSEKLFF. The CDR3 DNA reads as TGTGCCAGCCGGGACAGGGATAGTGAAAAACTGTTTTTT.

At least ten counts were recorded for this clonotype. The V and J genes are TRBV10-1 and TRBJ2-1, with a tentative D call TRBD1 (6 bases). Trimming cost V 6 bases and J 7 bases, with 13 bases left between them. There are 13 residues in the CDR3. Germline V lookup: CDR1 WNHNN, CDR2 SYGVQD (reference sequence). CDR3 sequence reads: CASSLTGINEQFF. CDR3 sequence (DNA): TGCGCCAGCAGCCTTACAGGGATTAATGAGCAGTTCTTC.

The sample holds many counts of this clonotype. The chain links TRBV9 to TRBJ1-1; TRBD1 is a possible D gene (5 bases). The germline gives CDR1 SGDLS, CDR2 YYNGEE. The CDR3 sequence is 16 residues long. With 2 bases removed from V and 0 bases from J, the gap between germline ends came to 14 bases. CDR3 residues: CASSVTAGAVNTEAFF. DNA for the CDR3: TGTGCCAGCAGCGTGACCGCCGGGGCCGTGAACACTGAAGCTTTCTTT.

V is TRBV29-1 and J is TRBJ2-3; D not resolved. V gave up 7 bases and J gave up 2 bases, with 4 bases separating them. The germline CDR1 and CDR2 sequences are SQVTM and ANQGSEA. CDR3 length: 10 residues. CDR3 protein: CSGATDTQYF. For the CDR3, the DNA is TGCAGCGGGGCCACAGATACGCAGTATTTT.

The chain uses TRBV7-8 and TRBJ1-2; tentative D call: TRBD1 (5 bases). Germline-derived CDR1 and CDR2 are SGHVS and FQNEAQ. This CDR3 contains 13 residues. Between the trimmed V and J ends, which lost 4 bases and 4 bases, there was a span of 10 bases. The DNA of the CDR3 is TGTGCCAGCAGCTCCGGGACGGTCTATGGCTACACCTTC. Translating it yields CASSSGTVYGYTF.

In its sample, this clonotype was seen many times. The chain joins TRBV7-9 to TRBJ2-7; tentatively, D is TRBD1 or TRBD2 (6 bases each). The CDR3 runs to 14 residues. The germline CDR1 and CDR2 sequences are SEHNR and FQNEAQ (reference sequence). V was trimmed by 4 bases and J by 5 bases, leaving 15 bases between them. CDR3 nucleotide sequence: TGTGCCAGCAGCTCGAGGGGGGCCGGGAACGAGCAGTACTTC. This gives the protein CASSSRGAGNEQYF.

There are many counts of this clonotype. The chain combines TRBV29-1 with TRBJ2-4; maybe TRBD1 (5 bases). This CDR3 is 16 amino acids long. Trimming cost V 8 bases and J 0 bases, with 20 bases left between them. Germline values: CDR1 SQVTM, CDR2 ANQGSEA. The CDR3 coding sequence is TGCAGCACCCTGGTCCCAGGGCCCCTAGCCAAAAACATTCAGTACTTC. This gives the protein CSTLVPGPLAKNIQYF.

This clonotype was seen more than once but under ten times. In DNA form, the CDR3 reads TGCAGCGCCGGGACAGGGGCCGAGCAGTACTTC. This codes for CSAGTGAEQYF. The rearrangement links TRBV29-1 to TRBJ2-7; 10 bases line up with TRBD1. The V and J ends lost 7 bases and 6 bases, in that order; junction bases with no gene match: 3. The CDR3 runs 11 residues. CDR1 and CDR2 from the germline V gene are SQVTM and ANQGSEA.

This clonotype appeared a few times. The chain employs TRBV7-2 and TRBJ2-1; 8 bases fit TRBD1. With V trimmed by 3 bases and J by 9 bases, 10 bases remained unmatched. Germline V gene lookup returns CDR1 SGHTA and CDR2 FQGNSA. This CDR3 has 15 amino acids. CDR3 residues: CASSFRQGSYSEQFF. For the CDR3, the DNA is TGTGCCAGCAGCTTTAGACAGGGGAGTTATAGTGAGCAGTTCTTC. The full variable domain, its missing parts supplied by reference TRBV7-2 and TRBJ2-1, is GAGVSQSPSNKVTEKGKDVELRCDPISGHTALYWYRQSLGQGLEFLIYFQGNSAPDKSGLPSDRFSAERTGGSVSTLTIQRTQQEDSAVYLCASSFRQGSYSEQFFGPGTRLTVL.

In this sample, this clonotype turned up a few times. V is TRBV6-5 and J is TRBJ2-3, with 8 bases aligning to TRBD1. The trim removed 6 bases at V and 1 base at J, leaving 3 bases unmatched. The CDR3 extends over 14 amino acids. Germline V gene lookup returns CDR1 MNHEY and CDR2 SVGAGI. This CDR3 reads CASSTQGGTDTQYF. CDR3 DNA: TGTGCCAGCAGCACACAGGGGGGCACAGATACGCAGTATTTT.

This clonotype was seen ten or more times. The CDR3 DNA reads TGTGCCAGCACCCGTATGCAAGGGCCCAATCAGCCCCAGCATTTT. Amino acid sequence: CASTRMQGPNQPQHF. The chain combines TRBV6-2 or TRBV6-3 with TRBJ1-5; unclear D gene. V was pared by 7 bases and J by 3 bases, with 16 bases between. CDR1 and CDR2 from the germline V gene are MNHEY and SVGEGT. The CDR3 is made up of 15 amino acids.

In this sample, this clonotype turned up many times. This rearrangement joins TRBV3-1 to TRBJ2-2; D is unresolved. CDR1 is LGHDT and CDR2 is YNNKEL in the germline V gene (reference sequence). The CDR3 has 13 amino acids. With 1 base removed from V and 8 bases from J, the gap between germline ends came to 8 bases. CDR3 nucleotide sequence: TGTGCCAGCAGCCAAGGCGCTAGGGGGGAGCTGTTTTTT. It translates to CASSQGARGELFF.

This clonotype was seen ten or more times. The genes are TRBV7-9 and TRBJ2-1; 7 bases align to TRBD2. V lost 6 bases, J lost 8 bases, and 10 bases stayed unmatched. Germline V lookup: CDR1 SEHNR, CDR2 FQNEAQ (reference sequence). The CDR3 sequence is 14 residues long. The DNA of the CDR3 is TGTGCCAGCAGAACCGGGACGGCGGGGGATGAGCAGTTCTTC. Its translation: CASRTGTAGDEQFF.

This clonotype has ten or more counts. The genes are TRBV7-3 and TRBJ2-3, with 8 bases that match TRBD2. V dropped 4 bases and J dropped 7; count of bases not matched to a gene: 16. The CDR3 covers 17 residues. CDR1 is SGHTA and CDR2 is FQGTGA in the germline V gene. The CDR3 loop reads CASSSQTSGLVANTQYF. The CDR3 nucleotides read TGTGCCAGCAGCTCCCAAACCTCGGGACTAGTAGCAAATACGCAGTATTTT.

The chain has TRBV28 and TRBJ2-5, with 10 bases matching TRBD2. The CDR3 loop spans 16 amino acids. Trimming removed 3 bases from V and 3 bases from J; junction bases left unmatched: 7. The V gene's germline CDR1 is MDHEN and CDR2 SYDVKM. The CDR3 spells CASSLSPGLAEETQYF. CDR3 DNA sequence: TGTGCCAGCAGTTTGTCCCCCGGACTAGCGGAAGAGACCCAGTACTTC.

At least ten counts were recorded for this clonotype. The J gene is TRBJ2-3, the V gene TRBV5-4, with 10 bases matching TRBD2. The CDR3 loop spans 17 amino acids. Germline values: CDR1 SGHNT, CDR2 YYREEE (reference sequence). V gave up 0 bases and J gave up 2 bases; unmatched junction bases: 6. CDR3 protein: CASSLAASGRLTDTQYF. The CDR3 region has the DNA TGTGCCAGCAGCTTGGCGGCTAGCGGGAGACTCACAGATACGCAGTATTTT.

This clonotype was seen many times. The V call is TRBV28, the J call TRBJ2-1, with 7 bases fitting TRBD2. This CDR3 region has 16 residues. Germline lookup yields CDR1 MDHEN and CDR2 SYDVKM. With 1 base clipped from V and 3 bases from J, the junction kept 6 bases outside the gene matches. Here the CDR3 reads CASSLSSGGGYNEQFF. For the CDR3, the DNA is TGTGCCAGCAGTTTATCTAGCGGAGGCGGCTACAATGAGCAGTTCTTC.

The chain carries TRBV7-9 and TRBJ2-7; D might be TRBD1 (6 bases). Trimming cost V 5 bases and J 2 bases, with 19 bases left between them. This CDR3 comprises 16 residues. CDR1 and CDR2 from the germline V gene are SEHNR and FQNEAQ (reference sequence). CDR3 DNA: TGTGCCAGCAGCCCCCTCCTGGGGCAGGGGACCTACGAGCAGTACTTC. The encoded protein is CASSPLLGQGTYEQYF.

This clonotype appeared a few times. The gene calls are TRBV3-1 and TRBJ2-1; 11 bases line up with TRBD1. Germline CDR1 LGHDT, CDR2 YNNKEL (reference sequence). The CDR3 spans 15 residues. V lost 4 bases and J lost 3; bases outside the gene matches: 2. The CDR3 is CASSRGQGVYNEQFF. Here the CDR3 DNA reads TGTGCCAGCAGCCGGGGACAGGGGGTCTACAATGAGCAGTTCTTC.

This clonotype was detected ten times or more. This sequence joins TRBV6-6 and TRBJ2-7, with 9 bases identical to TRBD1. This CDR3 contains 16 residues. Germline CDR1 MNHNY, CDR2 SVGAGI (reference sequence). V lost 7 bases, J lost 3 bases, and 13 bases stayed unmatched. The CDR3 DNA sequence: TGTGCCAGCACCCAGAGGGGACAGGGAGGGTTCTACGAGCAGTACTTC. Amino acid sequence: CASTQRGQGGFYEQYF.

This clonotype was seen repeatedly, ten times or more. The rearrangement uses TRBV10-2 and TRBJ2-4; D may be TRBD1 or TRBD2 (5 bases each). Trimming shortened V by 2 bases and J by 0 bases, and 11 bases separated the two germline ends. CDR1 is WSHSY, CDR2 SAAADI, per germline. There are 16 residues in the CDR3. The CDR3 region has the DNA TGCGCCAGCAGTGAGAGAGGGGCCCGAGCCAAAAACATTCAGTACTTC. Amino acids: CASSERGARAKNIQYF.

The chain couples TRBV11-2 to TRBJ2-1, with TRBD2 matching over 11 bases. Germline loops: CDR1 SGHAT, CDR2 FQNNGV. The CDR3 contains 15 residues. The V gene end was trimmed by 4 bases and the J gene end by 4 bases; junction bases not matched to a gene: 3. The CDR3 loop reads CASSSRLAGYNEQFF. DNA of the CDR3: TGTGCCAGCAGCTCTCGACTAGCGGGGTACAATGAGCAGTTCTTC.

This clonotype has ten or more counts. CDR3 bases: TGTGCCAGCAGTTTAAAACGGGAGGCCGGGGAGCTGTTTTTT. This sequence encodes CASSLKREAGELFF. V usage is TRBV12-3 or TRBV12-4 and J usage is TRBJ2-2; 7 nucleotides agree with TRBD2. V gave up 2 bases and J gave up 6 bases; unmatched junction bases: 3. The CDR3 runs to 14 residues.